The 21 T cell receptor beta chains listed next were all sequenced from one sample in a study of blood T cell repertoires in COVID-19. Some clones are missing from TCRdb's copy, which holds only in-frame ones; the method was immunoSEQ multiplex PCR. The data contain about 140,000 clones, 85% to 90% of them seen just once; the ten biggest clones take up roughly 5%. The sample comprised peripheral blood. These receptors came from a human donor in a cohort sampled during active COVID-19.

CDR3 DNA sequence: TGTGCCAGTAGTATCGGCCTAGACAGGTGGCGAGAGAATGAGCAGTTCTTC. It encodes CASSIGLDRWRENEQFF. The chain employs TRBV19 and TRBJ2-1; a weak D match, TRBD1 (6 bases). Germline loops: CDR1 LNHDA, CDR2 SQIVND (reference sequence). The CDR3 runs to 17 residues. With 3 bases removed from V and 7 bases from J, the gap between germline ends came to 22 bases.

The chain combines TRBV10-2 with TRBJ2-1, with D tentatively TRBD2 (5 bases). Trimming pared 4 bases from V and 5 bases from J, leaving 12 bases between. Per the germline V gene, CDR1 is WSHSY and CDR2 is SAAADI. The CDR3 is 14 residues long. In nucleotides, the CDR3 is TGCGCCAGCAGTGGAGGCGGGTCCCACAATGAGCAGTTCTTC. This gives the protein CASSGGGSHNEQFF.

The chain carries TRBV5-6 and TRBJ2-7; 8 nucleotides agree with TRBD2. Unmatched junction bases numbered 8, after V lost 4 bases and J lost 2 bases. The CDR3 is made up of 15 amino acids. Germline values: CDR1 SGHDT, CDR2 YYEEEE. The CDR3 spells CASSPRGAGPYEQYF. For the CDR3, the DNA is TGTGCCAGCAGCCCGCGGGGGGCCGGCCCCTACGAGCAGTACTTC.

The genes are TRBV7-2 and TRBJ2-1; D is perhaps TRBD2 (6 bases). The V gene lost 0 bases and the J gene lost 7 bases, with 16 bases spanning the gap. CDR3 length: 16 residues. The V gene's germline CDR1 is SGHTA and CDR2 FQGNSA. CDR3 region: CASSLAGSGVRNEQFF. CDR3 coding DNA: TGTGCCAGCAGCTTAGCCGGTAGCGGAGTTCGGAATGAGCAGTTCTTC.

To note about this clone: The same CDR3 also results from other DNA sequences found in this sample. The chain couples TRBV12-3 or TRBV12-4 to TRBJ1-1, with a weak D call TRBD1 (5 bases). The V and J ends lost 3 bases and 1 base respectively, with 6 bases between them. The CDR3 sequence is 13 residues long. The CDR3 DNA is TGTGCCAGCAGTTTGGGGGGGAACACTGAAGCTTTCTTT. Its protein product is CASSLGGNTEAFF.

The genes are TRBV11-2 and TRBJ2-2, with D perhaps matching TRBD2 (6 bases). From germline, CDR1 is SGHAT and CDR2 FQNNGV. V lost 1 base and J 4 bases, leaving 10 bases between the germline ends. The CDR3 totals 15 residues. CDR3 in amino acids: CASSLVAGFTGELFF. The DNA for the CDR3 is TGTGCCAGCAGCTTAGTTGCGGGGTTCACCGGGGAGCTGTTTTTT.

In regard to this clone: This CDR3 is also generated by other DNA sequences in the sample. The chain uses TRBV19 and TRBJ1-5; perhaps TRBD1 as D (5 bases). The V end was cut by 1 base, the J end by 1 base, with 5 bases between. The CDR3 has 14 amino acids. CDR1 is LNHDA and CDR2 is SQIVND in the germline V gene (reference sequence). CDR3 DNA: TGTGCCAGTAGTATAGGACAGAGCAATCAGCCCCAGCATTTT. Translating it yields CASSIGQSNQPQHF.

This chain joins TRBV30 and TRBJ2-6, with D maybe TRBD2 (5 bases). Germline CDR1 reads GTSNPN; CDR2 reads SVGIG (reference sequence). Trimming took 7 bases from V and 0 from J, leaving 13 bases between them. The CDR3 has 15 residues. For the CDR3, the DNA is TGTGCCTCCGCGGCGGGCCACTCTGGGGCCAACGTCCTGACTTTC. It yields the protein CASAAGHSGANVLTF.

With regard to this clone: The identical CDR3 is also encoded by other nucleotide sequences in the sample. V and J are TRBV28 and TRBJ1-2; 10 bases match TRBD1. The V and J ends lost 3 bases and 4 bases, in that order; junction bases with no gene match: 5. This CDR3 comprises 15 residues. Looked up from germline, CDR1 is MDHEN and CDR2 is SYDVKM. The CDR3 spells CASSLGQGSLYGYTF. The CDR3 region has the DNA TGTGCCAGCAGTTTGGGACAGGGGTCGCTCTATGGCTACACCTTC.

Here the CDR3 reads CASSSPPTSGGVDEQFF. CDR3 bases: TGTGCCAGCAGCTCGCCGCCGACTAGCGGGGGTGTCGATGAGCAGTTCTTC. The chain couples TRBV7-6 to TRBJ2-1; 12 nucleotides align to TRBD2. Germline V gene data show CDR1 as SGHVS and CDR2 as FNYEAQ. V was clipped by 4 bases and J by 8 bases; unmatched bases: 12. The CDR3 extends over 17 amino acids. The full variable domain, in which reference TRBV7-6 and TRBJ2-1 provide the parts outside the CDR3, is GAGVSQSPRYKVTKRGQDVALRCDPISGHVSLYWYRQALGQGPEFLTYFNYEAQQDKSGLPNDRFSAERPEGSISTLTIQRTEQRDSAMYRCASSSPPTSGGVDEQFFGPGTRLTVL.

CDR3 coding DNA: TGTGCCACCCGAGGCCTGGGGGCCGCCAAAAACATTCAGTACTTC. Its protein is CATRGLGAAKNIQYF. The chain links TRBV3-1 (or the pseudogene TRBV3-2) to TRBJ2-4; D perhaps matches TRBD1 (6 bases). This CDR3 is 15 amino acids long. Between the trimmed V and J ends, which lost 10 bases and 1 base, there was a span of 17 bases. The germline CDR1 and CDR2 sequences are LGHDT and YNNKEL (reference sequence).

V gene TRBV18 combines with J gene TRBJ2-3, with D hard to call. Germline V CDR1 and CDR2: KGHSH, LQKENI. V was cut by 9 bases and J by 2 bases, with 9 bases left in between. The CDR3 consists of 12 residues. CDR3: CASYELTDTQYF. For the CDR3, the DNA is TGTGCCAGTTACGAACTCACAGATACGCAGTATTTT.

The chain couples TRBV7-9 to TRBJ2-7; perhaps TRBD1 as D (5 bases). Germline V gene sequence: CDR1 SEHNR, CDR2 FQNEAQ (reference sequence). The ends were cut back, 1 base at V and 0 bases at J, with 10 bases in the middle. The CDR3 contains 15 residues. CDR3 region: CASSLGSGISYEQYF. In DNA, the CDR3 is TGTGCCAGCAGCTTAGGCTCAGGGATCTCCTACGAGCAGTACTTC.

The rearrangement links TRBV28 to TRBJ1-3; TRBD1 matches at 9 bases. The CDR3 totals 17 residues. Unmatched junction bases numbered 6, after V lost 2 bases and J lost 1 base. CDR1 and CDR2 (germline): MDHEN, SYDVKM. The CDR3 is CASSLGGQGWSGNTIYF. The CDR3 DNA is TGTGCCAGCAGTTTAGGTGGACAGGGGTGGTCTGGAAACACCATATATTTT.

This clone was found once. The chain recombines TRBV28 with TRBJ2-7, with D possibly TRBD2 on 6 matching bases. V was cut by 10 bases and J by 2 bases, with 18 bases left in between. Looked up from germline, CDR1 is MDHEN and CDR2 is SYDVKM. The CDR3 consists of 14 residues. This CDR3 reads CATRAGTPPYEQYF. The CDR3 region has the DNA TGTGCCACCAGGGCGGGGACCCCCCCCTACGAGCAGTACTTC.

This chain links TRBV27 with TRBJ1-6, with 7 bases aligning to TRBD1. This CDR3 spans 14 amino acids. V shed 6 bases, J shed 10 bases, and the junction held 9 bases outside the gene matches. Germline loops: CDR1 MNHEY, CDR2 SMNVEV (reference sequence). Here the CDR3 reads CASSQTGFMSPLHF. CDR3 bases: TGTGCCAGCAGCCAGACAGGGTTTATGTCACCCCTCCACTTT.

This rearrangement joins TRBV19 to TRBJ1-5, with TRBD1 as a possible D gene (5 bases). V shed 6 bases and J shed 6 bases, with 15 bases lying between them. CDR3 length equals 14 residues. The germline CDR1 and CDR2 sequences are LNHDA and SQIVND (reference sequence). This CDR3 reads CASRVGAIGQPQHF. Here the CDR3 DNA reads TGTGCCAGTAGGGTTGGGGCAATTGGTCAGCCCCAGCATTTT.

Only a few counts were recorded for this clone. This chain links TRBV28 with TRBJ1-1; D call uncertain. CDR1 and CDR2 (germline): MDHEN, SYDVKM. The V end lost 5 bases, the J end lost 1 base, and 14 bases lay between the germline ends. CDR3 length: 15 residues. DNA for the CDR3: TGTGCCAGCAGTCATTTACGTGAGAAGAACACTGAAGCTTTCTTT. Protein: CASSHLREKNTEAFF.

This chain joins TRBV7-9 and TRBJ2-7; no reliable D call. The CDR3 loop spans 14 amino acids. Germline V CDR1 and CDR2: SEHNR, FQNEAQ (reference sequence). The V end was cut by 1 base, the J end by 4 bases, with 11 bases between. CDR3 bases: TGTGCCAGCAGCTTAGGCCTAGAAAGATACGAGCAGTACTTC. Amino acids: CASSLGLERYEQYF.

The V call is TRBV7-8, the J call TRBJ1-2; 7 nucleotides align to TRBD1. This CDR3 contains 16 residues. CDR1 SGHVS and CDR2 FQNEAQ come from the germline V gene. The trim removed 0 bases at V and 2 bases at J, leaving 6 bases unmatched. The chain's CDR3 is CASSLAEDRPNYGYTF. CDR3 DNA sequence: TGTGCCAGCAGCTTAGCCGAGGACAGGCCGAACTATGGCTACACCTTC.

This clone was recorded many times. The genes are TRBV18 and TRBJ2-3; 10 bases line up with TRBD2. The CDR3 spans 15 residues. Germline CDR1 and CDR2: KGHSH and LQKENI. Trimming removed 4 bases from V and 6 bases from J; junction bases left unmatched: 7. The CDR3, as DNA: TGTGCCAGCTCACTTGGCGGGACTAGCGTCGATACGCAGTATTTT. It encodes CASSLGGTSVDTQYF.